The 5 T cell receptor beta chains given below trace back to one sample, sequenced in a study of cytomegalovirus exposure and HLA in healthy donors. In the PCR, 60 Vbeta and 13 Jbeta primers were used. TCRdb's table, derived via immunoSEQ multiplex PCR, lists solely in-frame clones and lacks some. The sample has about 95,000 clones; approximately 72% are singletons. The source material was PBMCs. The receptors stem from a woman aged 35 to 49 in good health and CMV-seropositive.

J is TRBJ2-1 and V is TRBV28; 8 positions match TRBD1. V was clipped by 8 bases and J by 7 bases; unmatched bases: 10. This CDR3 contains 14 residues. Germline CDR1 and CDR2: MDHEN and SYDVKM. Written as DNA, the CDR3 is TGTGCCAGCTCCGGGACAGGAGTCTGGAATGAGCAGTTCTTC. Protein product: CASSGTGVWNEQFF.

CDR3 in DNA: TGCAGCGTTGCAGGAAGGCAGGGGTGGTCCTACGAGCAGTACTTC. Translation: CSVAGRQGWSYEQYF. This chain joins TRBV29-1 and TRBJ2-7, with D tentatively TRBD1 (6 bases). The ends were cut back, 4 bases at V and 1 base at J, with 17 bases in the middle. CDR3 length equals 15 residues. Germline V CDR1 and CDR2: SQVTM, ANQGSEA.

V and J are TRBV7-9 and TRBJ2-7; D perhaps matches TRBD2 (7 bases). V was trimmed by 3 bases and J by 3 bases, leaving 12 bases between them. The V gene's germline CDR1 is SEHNR and CDR2 FQNEAQ (reference sequence). This CDR3 comprises 14 residues. CDR3 sequence (DNA): TGTGCCAGCAGCTTTGGGGGCGGGGGCTACGAGCAGTACTTC. This translates into CASSFGGGGYEQYF.

This clone showed up just a few times. The CDR3 coding sequence is TGTGCCAGCAGTACCGGACAGGGGTCCGAGACCCAGTACTTC. It specifies CASSTGQGSETQYF. The chain has TRBV28 and TRBJ2-5, with 9 positions matching TRBD1. CDR1 MDHEN and CDR2 SYDVKM come from the germline V gene. With 5 bases clipped from V and 5 bases from J, the junction kept 6 bases outside the gene matches. The CDR3 spans 14 residues.

The chain couples TRBV6-5 to TRBJ1-2, with TRBD1 matching over 10 bases. Losses at the gene ends were 3 bases for V and 4 bases for J; bases not matched to a gene: 8. This CDR3 has 16 amino acids. CDR1 is MNHEY, CDR2 SVGAGI, per germline. Written as DNA, the CDR3 is TGTGCCAGCAGTTATGGCGGGACAGGGGTTACCTATGGCTACACCTTC. Protein product: CASSYGGTGVTYGYTF.